This TCR beta chain was profiled in a study of blood T cell repertoires in COVID-19. Study context: Both acute and convalescent COVID-19 samples were obtained from the United States, Italy and Spain. Sample material is recorded as cDNA or gDNA derived from T cells, B-cell-depleted T cells, or PBMCs.

Authors' analysis steps: Reference gene primer amplification in the assay estimated nucleated cell counts. Method: immunoSEQ multiplex PCR; TCRdb's copy keeps in-frame clones and lacks some. V and J calls and clone size are given by that table; D and trimming were obtained from the DNA. The sample carries around 130,000 clones, approximately 87% recorded once. The CDR3 runs to 15 residues. The V and J ends lost 0 bases and 6 bases, in that order; junction bases with no gene match: 2. The germline V gene encodes CDR1 LGHNA and CDR2 YSLEER. The chain is built from TRBV4-3 and TRBJ1-2; TRBD1 matches 12 bases. The receptor's source is a woman aged 45-65 years with acute or convalescent COVID-19. The sequencing input was peripheral blood. The CDR3: CASSQEGQGANGYTF. The CDR3 nucleotides read TGCGCCAGCAGCCAAGAGGGACAGGGGGCGAATGGCTACACCTTC.